These T cell receptor beta chains were read from a single sample in a study of patients and donors after allogeneic stem cell transplantation. TCRdb called the RT-PCR reads again in MiXCR, with one record for every CDR3 protein. The sample lists some 960,000 distinct CDR3 sequences; under 20% were seen once. The sample consisted of blood, either unsorted or a sorted T cell fraction (not recorded which). These receptors were obtained from a human donor who was either an allogeneic HSCT recipient or a stem cell or donor lymphocyte infusion donor (not recorded which). It is not recorded whose cells these are; they may come from a transplant donor. Both conserved end residues are trimmed from each CDR3. Rows may omit the clone size; those that give it use once, few, many or a size class.

j_call clone_size v_call cdr3_aa
TRBJ2-2 NA TRBV12-3/TRBV12-4 ASTRDTWELF
TRBJ1-4 many TRBV12-3/TRBV12-4 ASSPHSQGAREKLF
TRBJ1-5 NA TRBV5-8 ASSRDWSPQH
TRBJ2-3 NA TRBV4-3 ASSQDASGGADTQY
TRBJ2-6 NA TRBV9 ASRPGDRGPSGANVLT
TRBJ2-1 many TRBV7-9 ASFEGRDSYNEQF
TRBJ1-2 many TRBV12-3/TRBV12-4 ASSHGTVYGYT
TRBJ2-3 NA TRBV6-2/TRBV6-3 ASSLETTDTQY
TRBJ1-2 NA TRBV7-2 ASSLSGRQGYT
TRBJ2-7 NA TRBV7-9 ASSLVPRTYEQY
TRBJ2-3 few TRBV7-2 ASSPQRPALQY
TRBJ1-4 few TRBV6-1 ASRDRGQEKLF
TRBJ1-1 few TRBV12-3/TRBV12-4 ASSPPTGSRWTEAF
TRBJ2-7 many TRBV5-1 ASSLGSRESDEQY
TRBJ2-5 NA TRBV5-1 ASSLVTSGRVGETQY
TRBJ2-5 NA TRBV20-1 SAPPKQETQY
TRBJ2-2 NA TRBV7-9 ASSSPWTATGELF
TRBJ1-1 few TRBV24-1 ATSDPTGLEAF
TRBJ1-5 few TRBV7-2 ASSLYRGQPQH
TRBJ1-2 many TRBV3-1 ASSPSPGRPSGYT
TRBJ2-5 few TRBV4-3 ASSQDEAETQY
TRBJ2-5 NA TRBV15 ATSSPGVAGGEETQY